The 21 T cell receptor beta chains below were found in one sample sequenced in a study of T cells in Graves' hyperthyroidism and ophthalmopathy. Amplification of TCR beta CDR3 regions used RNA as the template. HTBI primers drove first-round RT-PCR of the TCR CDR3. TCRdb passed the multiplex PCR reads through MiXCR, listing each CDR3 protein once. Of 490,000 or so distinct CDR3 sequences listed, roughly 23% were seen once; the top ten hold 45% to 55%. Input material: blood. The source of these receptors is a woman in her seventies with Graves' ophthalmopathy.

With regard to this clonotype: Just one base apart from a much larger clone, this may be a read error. DNA of the CDR3: TGTGCCAGCAGTTCGACGACTAGCAGGAGCTACGAGCAGTACTTC. Protein sequence: CASSSTTSRSYEQYF. The chain has TRBV12-3 or TRBV12-4 and TRBJ2-7; TRBD2 matches at 7 bases. Trimming cost V 4 bases and J 3 bases; bases outside gene matches: 9. The CDR3 has 15 amino acids.

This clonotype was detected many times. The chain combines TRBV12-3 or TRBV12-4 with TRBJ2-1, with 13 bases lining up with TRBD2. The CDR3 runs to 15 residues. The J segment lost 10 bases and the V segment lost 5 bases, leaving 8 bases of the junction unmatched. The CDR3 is CASSRTSGSRKEQFF. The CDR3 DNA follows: TGTGCCAGCAGTAGGACTAGCGGGAGTCGGAAGGAGCAGTTCTTC.

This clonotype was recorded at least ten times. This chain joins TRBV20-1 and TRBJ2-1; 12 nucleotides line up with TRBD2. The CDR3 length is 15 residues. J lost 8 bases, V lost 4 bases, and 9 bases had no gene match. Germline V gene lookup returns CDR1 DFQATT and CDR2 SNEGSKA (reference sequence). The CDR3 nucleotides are TGCAGTGCTACCCTAGGACTAGCGGGATCCGATGAGCAGTTCTTC. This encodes CSATLGLAGSDEQFF.

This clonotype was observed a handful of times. CDR3 region: CASSSVHTGNEKLFF. The CDR3 coding sequence is TGTGCCAGCAGCTCCGTACATACAGGGAATGAAAAACTGTTTTTT. V and J are TRBV7-9 and TRBJ1-4, with D perhaps TRBD1 (6 bases). Germline V gene sequence: CDR1 SEHNR, CDR2 FQNEAQ (reference sequence). Trimming removed 4 bases from V and 5 bases from J, with 14 bases in between. The CDR3 consists of 15 residues. Filled out from reference TRBV7-9 and TRBJ1-4, the complete variable domain reads DTGVSQNPRHKITKRGQNVTFRCDPISEHNRLYWYRQTLGQGPEFLTYFQNEAQLEKSRLLSDRFSAERPKGSFSTLEIQRTEQGDSAMYLCASSSVHTGNEKLFFGSGTQLSVL.

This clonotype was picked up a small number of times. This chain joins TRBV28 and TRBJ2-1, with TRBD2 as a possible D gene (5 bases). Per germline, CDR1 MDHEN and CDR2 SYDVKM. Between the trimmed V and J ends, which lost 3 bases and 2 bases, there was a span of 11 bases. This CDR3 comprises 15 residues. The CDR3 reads CASSFSAGPYNEQFF. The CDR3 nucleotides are TGTGCCAGCAGTTTTTCTGCGGGCCCCTACAATGAGCAGTTCTTC.

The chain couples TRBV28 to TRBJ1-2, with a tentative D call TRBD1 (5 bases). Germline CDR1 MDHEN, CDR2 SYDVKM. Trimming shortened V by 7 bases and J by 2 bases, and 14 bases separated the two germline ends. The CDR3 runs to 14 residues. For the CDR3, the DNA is TGTGCCAGCAACTTTGTTGACAGAAACTATGGCTACACCTTC. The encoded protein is CASNFVDRNYGYTF.

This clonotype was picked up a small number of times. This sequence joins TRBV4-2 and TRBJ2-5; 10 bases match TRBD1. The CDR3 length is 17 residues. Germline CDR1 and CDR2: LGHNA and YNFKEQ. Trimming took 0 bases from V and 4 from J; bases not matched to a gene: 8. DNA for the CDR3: TGTGCCAGCAGCCAAGATGATAAGGGGACAGGGGTAGAGACCCAGTACTTC. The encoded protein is CASSQDDKGTGVETQYF.

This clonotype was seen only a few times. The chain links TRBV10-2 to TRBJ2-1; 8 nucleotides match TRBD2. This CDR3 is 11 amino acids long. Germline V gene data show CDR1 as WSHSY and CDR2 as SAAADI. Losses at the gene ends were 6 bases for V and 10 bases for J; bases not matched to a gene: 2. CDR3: CASRVAGEQFF. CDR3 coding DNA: TGCGCCAGCAGGGTAGCGGGAGAGCAGTTCTTC.

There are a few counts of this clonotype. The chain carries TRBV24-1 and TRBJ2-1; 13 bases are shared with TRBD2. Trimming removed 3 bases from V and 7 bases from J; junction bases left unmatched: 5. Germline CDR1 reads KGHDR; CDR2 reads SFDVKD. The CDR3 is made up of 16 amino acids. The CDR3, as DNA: TGTGCCACCAGTGATCGGACTAGCGGGAGTAGGAATGAGCAGTTCTTC. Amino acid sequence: CATSDRTSGSRNEQFF.

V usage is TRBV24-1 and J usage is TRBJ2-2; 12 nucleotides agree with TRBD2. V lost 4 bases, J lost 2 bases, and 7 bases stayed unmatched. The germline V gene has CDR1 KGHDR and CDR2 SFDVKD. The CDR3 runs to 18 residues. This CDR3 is CATSDRSTSGRNTGELFF. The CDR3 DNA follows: TGTGCCACCAGTGACCGCTCGACTAGCGGGAGAAACACCGGGGAGCTGTTTTTT.

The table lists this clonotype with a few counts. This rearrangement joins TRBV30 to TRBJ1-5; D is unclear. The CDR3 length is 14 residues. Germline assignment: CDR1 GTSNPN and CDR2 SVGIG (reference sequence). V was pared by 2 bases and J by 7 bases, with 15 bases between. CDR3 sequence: CAWSNSAKMQPQHF. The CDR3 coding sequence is TGTGCCTGGAGTAATTCGGCGAAAATGCAGCCCCAGCATTTT.

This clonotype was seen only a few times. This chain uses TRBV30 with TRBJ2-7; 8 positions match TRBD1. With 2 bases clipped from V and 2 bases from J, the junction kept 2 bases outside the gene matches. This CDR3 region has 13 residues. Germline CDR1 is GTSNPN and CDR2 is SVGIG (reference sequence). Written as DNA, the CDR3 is TGTGCCTGGAGTACAGGGGGACCCTACGAGCAGTACTTC. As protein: CAWSTGGPYEQYF. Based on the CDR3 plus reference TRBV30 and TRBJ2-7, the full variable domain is SQTIHQWPATLVQPVGSPLSLECTVEGTSNPNLYWYRQAAGRGLQLLFYSVGIGQISSEVPQNLSASRPQDRQFILSSKKLLLSDSGFYLCAWSTGGPYEQYFGPGTRLTVT.

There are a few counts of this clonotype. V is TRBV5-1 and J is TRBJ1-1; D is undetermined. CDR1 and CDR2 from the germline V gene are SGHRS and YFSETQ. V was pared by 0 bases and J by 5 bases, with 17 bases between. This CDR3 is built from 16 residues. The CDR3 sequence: CASSLGSSGPNTEAFF. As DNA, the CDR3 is TGCGCCAGCAGCTTGGGATCGTCCGGACCGAATACTGAAGCTTTCTTT.

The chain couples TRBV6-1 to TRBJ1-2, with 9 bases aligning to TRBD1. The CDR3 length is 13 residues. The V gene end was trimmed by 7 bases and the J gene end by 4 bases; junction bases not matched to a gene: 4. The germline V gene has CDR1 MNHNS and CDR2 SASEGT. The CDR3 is CASKQTGGYGYTF. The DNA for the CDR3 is TGTGCCAGCAAGCAGACAGGGGGCTATGGCTACACCTTC.

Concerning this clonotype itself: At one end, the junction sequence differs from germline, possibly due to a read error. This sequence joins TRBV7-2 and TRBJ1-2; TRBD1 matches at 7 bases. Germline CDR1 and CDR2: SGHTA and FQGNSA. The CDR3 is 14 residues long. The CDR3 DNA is TGTGCCTGCAGCACCCCGACAGGGCAGGATGGCTACACCTTC. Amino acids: CACSTPTGQDGYTF.

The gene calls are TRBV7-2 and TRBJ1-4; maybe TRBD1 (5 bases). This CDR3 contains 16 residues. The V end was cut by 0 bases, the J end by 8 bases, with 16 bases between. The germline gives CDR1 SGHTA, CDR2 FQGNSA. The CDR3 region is CASSLAGRQFGEKLFF. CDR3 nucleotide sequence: TGTGCCAGCAGCTTAGCGGGTAGACAGTTTGGGGAAAAACTGTTTTTT.

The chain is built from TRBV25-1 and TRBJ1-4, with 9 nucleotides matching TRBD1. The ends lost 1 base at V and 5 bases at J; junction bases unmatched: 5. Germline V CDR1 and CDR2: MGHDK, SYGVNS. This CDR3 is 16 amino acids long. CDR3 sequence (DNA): TGTGCCAGCAGTGAATCTGGGACAGGGTTAAATGAAAAACTGTTTTTT. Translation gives CASSESGTGLNEKLFF.

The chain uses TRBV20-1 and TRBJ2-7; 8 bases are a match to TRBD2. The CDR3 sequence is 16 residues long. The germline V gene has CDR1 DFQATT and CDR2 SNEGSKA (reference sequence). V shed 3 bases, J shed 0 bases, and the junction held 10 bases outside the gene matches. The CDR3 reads CSASGRVSGGSYEQYF. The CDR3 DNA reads TGCAGTGCTAGCGGCCGGGTAAGCGGGGGCTCCTACGAGCAGTACTTC.

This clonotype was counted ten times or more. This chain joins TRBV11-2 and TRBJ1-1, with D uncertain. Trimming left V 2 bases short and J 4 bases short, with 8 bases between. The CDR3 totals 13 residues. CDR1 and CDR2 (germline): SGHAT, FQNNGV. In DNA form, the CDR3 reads TGTGCCAGCAGCTTAATGGGCGTCACTGAAGCTTTCTTT. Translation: CASSLMGVTEAFF. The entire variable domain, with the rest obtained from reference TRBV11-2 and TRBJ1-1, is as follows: EAGVAQSPRYKIIEKRQSVAFWCNPISGHATLYWYQQILGQGPKLLIQFQNNGVVDDSQLPKDRFSAERLKGVDSTLKIQPAKLEDSAVYLCASSLMGVTEAFFGQGTRLTVV.

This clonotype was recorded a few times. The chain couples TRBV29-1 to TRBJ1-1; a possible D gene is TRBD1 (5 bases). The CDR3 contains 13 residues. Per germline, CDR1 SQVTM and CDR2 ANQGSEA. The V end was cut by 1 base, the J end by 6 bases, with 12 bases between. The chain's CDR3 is CSVEAGLRAEAFF. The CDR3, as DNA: TGCAGCGTTGAAGCAGGGCTAAGGGCTGAAGCTTTCTTT.

The CDR3 is CASSYQTGAGEAFF. DNA for the CDR3: TGTGCCAGCAGCTATCAGACAGGGGCCGGTGAAGCTTTCTTT. This chain links TRBV5-8 with TRBJ1-1; 8 nucleotides line up with TRBD1. Germline V gene sequence: CDR1 SGHTS, CDR2 YDEGEE. Unmatched junction bases numbered 8, after V lost 3 bases and J lost 7 bases. The CDR3 is 14 residues long.